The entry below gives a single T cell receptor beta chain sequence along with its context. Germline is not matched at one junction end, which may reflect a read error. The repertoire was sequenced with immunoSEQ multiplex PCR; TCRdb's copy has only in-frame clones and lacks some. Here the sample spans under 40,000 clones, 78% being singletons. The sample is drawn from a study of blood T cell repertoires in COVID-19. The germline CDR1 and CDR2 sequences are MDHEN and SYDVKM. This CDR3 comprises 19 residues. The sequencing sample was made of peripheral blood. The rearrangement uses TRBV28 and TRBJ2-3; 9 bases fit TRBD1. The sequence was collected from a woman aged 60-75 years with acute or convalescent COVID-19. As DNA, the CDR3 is TGTGCCAGCGGTTTCCCCTGGGACAGGGAAGGGGATCGGACAGATACGCAGTATTTT. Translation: CASGFPWDREGDRTDTQYF.